This T cell receptor (beta chain) stems from a study of Ad26.COV2.S vaccination and SARS-CoV-2 variants. Across the study: Sample donor was a member of the COV1001 Ad26.COV2.S trial arm. Intramuscular Ad26.COV2.S at 5x10^10 or 1x10^11 viral particles.

Libraries were prepared by immunoSEQ multiplex PCR; TCRdb keeps only in-frame clonotypes and omits some of them. Of almost 400,000 clones in the sample, about nine tenths were seen once. Findings of the study overall: Researchers reported similar non-spike TCR breadth in vaccine and placebo recipients.

V shed 2 bases and J 1 base; nucleotides not matched to a gene: 2. The CDR3 is 16 amino acids. Germline V lookup: CDR1 LNHDA, CDR2 SQIVND (reference sequence). Note on this clone: Its target is not known.

Treatment reported: about 20 received Ad26.COV2.S at low or high dose, single or two shots; roughly five received placebo; per-sample allocation not given. The samples were gathered on day 63 after the first injection of vaccine or placebo. Its platform was an Ad26 vector, and its expressed antigen was Wuhan-strain SARS-CoV-2 spike. The material was peripheral blood, obtained in a trial of Ad26.COV2.S vaccine versus placebo. The receptor was isolated from a person aged 18-60 years who received the Ad26.COV2.S COVID-19 vaccine or a placebo. The chain is built from TRBV19 and TRBJ2-2; 9 bases fit TRBD2. This CDR3 is CASSILAGLNTGELFF. CDR3 in DNA: TGTGCCAGTAGTATACTAGCGGGACTGAACACCGGGGAGCTGTTTTTT.